Detailed here is one TCR beta chain. Its antigen has not been determined. No base quality information exists; no much larger clone differs at one position. The donors were healthy, HIV-negative adults with no recently reported acute infections or vaccinations. Every donor was a Caucasian adult living in Nashville, Tennessee, USA. Magnetic negative selection was used to enrich CD4+ T cells, after which naive cells were positively selected on CD45RA and the negative fraction became the memory subset. After blood collection by leukapheresis, PBMCs were isolated using Ficoll-Histopaque density gradient centrifugation and then cryopreserved in the vapor phase of liquid nitrogen. Purity and quantity of every magnetically sorted T cell population were checked by analytical flow cytometry. Each sorted fraction had its genomic DNA isolated and then quantified by UV absorbance on a Nanodrop 2000c. The record originates from a study of shared clonotypes between healthy human individuals (dated by TCRdb to about 2020). Concerning the study at large: A few men and two women, aged 18 to 49 years, made up the cohort. Per donor, three plates each were used for CD4 naive and CD4 memory, two for CD8 naive, and one for CD8 memory. The study deeply sequenced blood TCR repertoires of several healthy adults to estimate repertoire size and the extent of clonotype sharing between individuals. To increase sequencing depth and limit assay-specific biases, TCR repertoire library preparation and sequencing were carried out by different laboratories using diverse techniques. Leukapheresis yielded between about 0.9 and 9 billion PBMCs per donor. The full study reports these points: Even with the large sequencing depth, rarefaction of the sorted-subset datasets indicated that sequencing was incomplete. Pairwise subsampling indicated that sequencing depth was expected to affect the degree of clonotype sharing among donors. Higher generation probabilities were observed for clonotypes shared by all four sorted-subset donors than for non-shared clonotypes. Across four donors, about 5% of naive CD4, over 3% of naive CD8, approximately 2.5% of memory CD4, and roughly 0.41% of memory CD8 clonotypes were shared. Larger estimated clonotype richness was generally found for naive subsets than for memory subsets. The small number of donors limited the genetic and exposure-history diversity represented. Sampling was limited to blood, and TCR repertoires in tissue likely differ from TCR repertoires in blood.

The CDR3, cysteine through phenylalanine, is 13 amino acids long. The read is trimmed to its CDR3 DNA, 39 bases read in frame from base 1. Relative to germline, V is 4 bases shorter and J is 7 bases shorter, with 11 bases between their ends. The CDR1 and CDR2 encoded by the germline V gene are SNHLY and FYNNEI. Using the deep immunoSEQ assay, TCR CDR3 regions were amplified from genomic DNA by multiplex PCR. Extracted genomic DNA from each cell subset was spread evenly across all wells of several immunoSEQ 96-well plates, with each plate serving as a replicate. For sorted subsets, each replicate PCR was loaded with about 200 ng genomic DNA, equivalent to 30,000 or so T cell genomes. Purified libraries were measured with a Qubit 3.0 fluorometer, size-checked on a Bioanalyzer 2100, and measured again with the KAPA Library Quantification kit. Each immunoSEQ 96-well plate was sequenced on its own single-read 150-cycle Illumina NextSeq 550 flow cell. From the authors' description of their analysis: Because the immunoSEQ output included only junctional sequences and no quality scores, the filtering could not be the same as the filtering used for full-length reads. Sequences were annotated with PyIR, a Python wrapper for IgBLAST v1.9, using IMGT germline references to assign V/J genes and CDR3. Reads with weak V/J assignments (E-value above 1e-6), missing CDR3, stop codons, out-of-frame junctions, or ambiguous translated residues were removed. A V3J clonotype was defined by an identical inferred V gene, J gene, and CDR3 amino acid sequence. Percentage overlap between repertoires was computed as shared unique clonotypes divided by the size of the smaller repertoire. RTK rarefaction, the Chao1 estimator, and Recon v2.1 estimates of unobserved clonotypes were used to assess repertoire richness. OLGA was used to compute generation probabilities for all TCRbeta clonotypes that the gDNA method yielded from a handful of donors. Sourced from immuneACCESS, this table was stored by TCRdb with only in-frame sequences that have V and J called. A share of the clones is absent; for the studies checked, an unresolved V gene accounts for under half, and the remainder has no known explanation. For V, J and clone size, that table is used; D and trimming come from the DNA. This sample gives millions of clones in total; roughly 92% of them show up just once. The top ten hold over 0.12% of the sample.

Sequencing was performed on naive CD4+ T cells sorted from blood. The meaning of the sample's cell subset or site label: CD45RA+ positively selected. Here the chain combines TRBV2 and TRBJ2-1, with TRBD2 perhaps the D gene, on 5 matching bases. The clonotype was recovered from a young man in good health. The CDR3 reads CASSGGFRNEQFF. In nucleotides, the sequence is TGTGCCAGCAGTGGAGGGTTTCGGAATGAGCAGTTCTTC. The CDR3, completed at both ends by the reference TRBV2 and TRBJ2-1 genes, gives the full variable domain EPEVTQTPSHQVTQMGQEVILRCVPISNHLYFYWYRQILGQKVEFLVSFYNNEISEKSEIFDDQFSVERPDGSNFTLKIRSTKLEDSAMYFCASSGGFRNEQFFGPGTRLTVL.